The 17 T cell receptor beta chains below all came from one sample that was sequenced in a study of T cell responses to AZD1222 COVID-19 vaccine. TCRdb's table, derived via immunoSEQ multiplex PCR, lists solely in-frame clones and lacks some. The data hold about 97,000 clones, with around 83% observed a single time. This material consisted of peripheral blood, taken on day 0 of AZD1222 vaccination. The receptors shown here come from an adult in good health.

The chain joins TRBV14 to TRBJ2-6; 10 bases are a match to TRBD1. The V gene's germline CDR1 is SGHDN and CDR2 FVKESK. The V segment lost 2 bases and the J segment 2 bases; nucleotides outside the gene matches: 9. CDR3 length equals 19 residues. The CDR3 loop reads CASSQRPGQGRPGANVLTF. In nucleotides, the CDR3 is TGTGCCAGCAGCCAAAGACCGGGACAGGGGCGTCCTGGGGCCAACGTCCTGACTTTC.

The chain has TRBV9 and TRBJ1-2, with TRBD1 as a possible D gene (5 bases). V was trimmed by 4 bases and J by 2 bases, leaving 9 bases between them. Germline V CDR1 and CDR2: SGDLS, YYNGEE. The CDR3 contains 13 residues. CDR3 sequence reads: CASSPPGNYGYTF. The CDR3 DNA follows: TGTGCCAGCAGCCCACCAGGGAACTATGGCTACACCTTC.

The V gene is TRBV9, the J gene TRBJ1-2; a weak D match, TRBD1 (6 bases). Per the germline V gene, CDR1 is SGDLS and CDR2 is YYNGEE. V gave up 3 bases and J gave up 4 bases, with 25 bases separating them. This CDR3 has 18 amino acids. CDR3 sequence reads: CASSAGYRAERVGYGYTF. CDR3 nucleotides: TGTGCCAGCAGCGCGGGGTACAGGGCCGAACGGGTAGGCTATGGCTACACCTTC.

CDR3: CASAVQGNTEAFF. For the CDR3, the DNA is TGTGCCAGCGCGGTACAGGGGAACACTGAAGCTTTCTTT. The chain employs TRBV18 and TRBJ1-1; perhaps TRBD1 as D (6 bases). Germline V gene sequence: CDR1 KGHSH, CDR2 LQKENI. The length of the CDR3 is 13 residues. V lost 8 bases, J lost 1 base, and 11 bases lay in between.

V is TRBV5-4 and J is TRBJ1-3, with D possibly TRBD1 on 5 matching bases. In germline, CDR1 is SGHNT, CDR2 YYREEE (reference sequence). This CDR3 contains 16 residues. Trimming cost V 4 bases and J 2 bases, with 16 bases left between them. The CDR3 loop is CASSRKLQGTGNTIYF. Here the CDR3 DNA reads TGTGCCAGCAGCCGGAAACTGCAGGGTACTGGAAACACCATATATTTT.

The chain couples TRBV28 to TRBJ1-5, with TRBD1 matching 12 bases. The V and J ends lost 8 bases and 5 bases, in that order; junction bases with no gene match: 7. The CDR3 covers 15 residues. Germline CDR1 is MDHEN and CDR2 is SYDVKM. The CDR3 loop reads CASEPGQGAYQPQHF. The CDR3 DNA follows: TGTGCCAGCGAACCGGGACAGGGGGCTTATCAGCCCCAGCATTTT. Combining the CDR3 with reference TRBV28 and TRBJ1-5 gives the whole variable domain DVKVTQSSRYLVKRTGEKVFLECVQDMDHENMFWYRQDPGLGLRLIYFSYDVKMKEKGDIPEGYSVSREKKERFSLILESASTNQTSMYLCASEPGQGAYQPQHFGDGTRLSIL.

The chain couples TRBV2 to TRBJ2-1; either TRBD1 or TRBD2 may fit D (5 bases each). V was pared by 5 bases and J by 2 bases, with 10 bases between. There are 14 residues in the CDR3. The germline V gene has CDR1 SNHLY and CDR2 FYNNEI. CDR3 DNA: TGTGCCAGCAGTACCGGGACCACCTACAATGAGCAGTTCTTC. Amino acids: CASSTGTTYNEQFF.

CDR3 in amino acids: CASSPDGAISNQPQHF. DNA for the CDR3: TGTGCCAGCAGTCCGGACGGCGCAATTAGCAATCAGCCCCAGCATTTT. The V gene is TRBV27, the J gene TRBJ1-5; D gene unclear. Germline assignment: CDR1 MNHEY and CDR2 SMNVEV (reference sequence). This CDR3 spans 16 amino acids. With 5 bases removed from V and 0 bases from J, the gap between germline ends came to 14 bases.

V is TRBV5-6 and J is TRBJ2-1; 9 positions agree with TRBD1. J was trimmed by 7 bases and V by 0 bases; bases with no gene match: 5. The CDR3 totals 15 residues. The germline V gene encodes CDR1 SGHDT and CDR2 YYEEEE. CDR3 DNA: TGTGCCAGCAGCTTGGCCACAGGGGGCAGGAATGAGCAGTTCTTC. Its protein is CASSLATGGRNEQFF. Full variable domain (outside the CDR3, taken from reference TRBV5-6 and TRBJ2-1): DAGVTQSPTHLIKTRGQQVTLRCSPKSGHDTVSWYQQALGQGPQFIFQYYEEEERQRGNFPDRFSGHQFPNYSSELNVNALLLGDSALYLCASSLATGGRNEQFFGPGTRLTVL.

This chain links TRBV19 with TRBJ2-1; weak D call: TRBD2 (5 bases). The CDR3 has 15 residues. Germline V gene sequence: CDR1 LNHDA, CDR2 SQIVND (reference sequence). V shed 7 bases and J shed 3 bases, with 16 bases lying between them. The CDR3 protein is CASTPPRGLYNEQFF. The DNA for the CDR3 is TGTGCCAGTACCCCCCCCCGCGGGCTCTACAATGAGCAGTTCTTC. The full variable domain, in which reference TRBV19 and TRBJ2-1 provide the parts outside the CDR3, is DGGITQSPKYLFRKEGQNVTLSCEQNLNHDAMYWYRQDPGQGLRLIYYSQIVNDFQKGDIAEGYSVSREKKESFPLTVTSAQKNPTAFYLCASTPPRGLYNEQFFGPGTRLTVL.

J is TRBJ1-1 and V is TRBV7-8; D gene uncertain. The V gene's germline CDR1 is SGHVS and CDR2 FQNEAQ. This CDR3 has 13 residues. V lost 5 bases and J lost 4, with 11 bases in between. The CDR3 here is CASSLRTPTEAFF. CDR3 nucleotides: TGTGCCAGCAGCCTCCGGACTCCCACTGAAGCTTTCTTT.

This chain connects TRBV19 to TRBJ1-2, with D possibly TRBD1 on 5 matching bases. Trimming left V 4 bases short and J 8 bases short, with 20 bases between. In germline, CDR1 is LNHDA, CDR2 SQIVND (reference sequence). This CDR3 region has 15 residues. CDR3 sequence reads: CASSTGPWQTGGYTF. The CDR3 DNA follows: TGTGCCAGTAGTACAGGACCGTGGCAAACAGGCGGCTACACCTTC. The entire variable domain, with the rest obtained from reference TRBV19 and TRBJ1-2, is as follows: DGGITQSPKYLFRKEGQNVTLSCEQNLNHDAMYWYRQDPGQGLRLIYYSQIVNDFQKGDIAEGYSVSREKKESFPLTVTSAQKNPTAFYLCASSTGPWQTGGYTFGSGTRLTVV.

The rearrangement links TRBV5-1 to TRBJ2-5, with 7 nucleotides matching TRBD1. This CDR3 is built from 16 residues. The V gene's germline CDR1 is SGHRS and CDR2 YFSETQ. V was clipped by 0 bases and J by 5 bases; unmatched bases: 10. Written as DNA, the CDR3 is TGCGCCAGCAGCTTGGTATCGGCAGGGGGAAGGGAGACCCAGTACTTC. This gives the protein CASSLVSAGGRETQYF.

This clone showed up just a few times. The chain carries TRBV12-5 and TRBJ2-1; 11 bases map to TRBD1. The CDR3 has 17 amino acids. From germline, CDR1 is LGHNT and CDR2 FRNRAP. V lost 3 bases, J lost 7 bases, and 11 bases stayed unmatched. The CDR3 is CASGFGASGQGGNEQFF. DNA for the CDR3: TGTGCTAGTGGTTTTGGGGCTTCGGGACAGGGGGGGAATGAGCAGTTCTTC.

The V call is TRBV5-4, the J call TRBJ2-1, with 12 bases matching TRBD2. This CDR3 is built from 15 residues. V trimming: 4 bases; J trimming: 5 bases; junction bases outside the gene matches: 4. The germline V gene has CDR1 SGHNT and CDR2 YYREEE (reference sequence). The CDR3: CASSTRTSGNNEQFF. The CDR3 nucleotides are TGTGCCAGCAGCACGCGGACTAGCGGGAACAATGAGCAGTTCTTC.

This clone was counted once. The CDR3 DNA sequence: TGTGCCAGCTCACGTACAGGGGGCGCAGGCACTAATGAAAAACTGTTTTTT. Amino acid sequence: CASSRTGGAGTNEKLFF. This chain joins TRBV18 and TRBJ1-4, with 9 bases matching TRBD1. Germline loops: CDR1 KGHSH, CDR2 LQKENI. The length of the CDR3 is 17 residues. V shed 4 bases, J shed 2 bases, and the junction held 8 bases outside the gene matches.

This chain uses TRBV28 with TRBJ1-5; TRBD1 is a possible D gene (5 bases). This CDR3 is 12 amino acids long. V shed 7 bases and J shed 5 bases, with 9 bases lying between them. In germline, CDR1 is MDHEN, CDR2 SYDVKM. This CDR3 is CASMRGDQPQHF. For the CDR3, the DNA is TGTGCCAGCATGCGGGGGGATCAGCCCCAGCATTTT.